These 29 T cell receptor beta chains share one sample of origin, sequenced in a study of OX40 agonist ivuxolimab in advanced cancers. Assay used: immunoSEQ multiplex PCR; TCRdb lists only in-frame clones, some missing. The sample yields about 60,000 clones, almost 95% seen once. The material sequenced was CD4+ or CD8+ T cells sorted from blood, taken in a trial of the OX40 agonist ivuxolimab. The receptors derive from an adult with an advanced solid tumor such as melanoma, head and neck, liver or kidney cancer.

The chain carries TRBV7-2 and TRBJ2-5; 8 bases map to TRBD2. The germline CDR1 and CDR2 sequences are SGHTA and FQGNSA. Trimming at V came to 1 base and at J to 5 bases, leaving 12 bases not matched to a gene. The CDR3 extends over 17 amino acids. CDR3 bases: TGTGCCAGCAGCTTAGGAATTGGTCTAGCGGGTGGGGAGACCCAGTACTTC. It specifies CASSLGIGLAGGETQYF.

This chain links TRBV19 with TRBJ1-1; D is ambiguous. The CDR3 has 17 residues. V lost 7 bases to trimming and J lost 4 bases, with 25 bases between them. Germline CDR1 reads LNHDA; CDR2 reads SQIVND (reference sequence). CDR3 sequence (DNA): TGTGCCAGTACCACAGAGAGCAACGTTATTACGGGCACTGAAGCTTTCTTT. Translation: CASTTESNVITGTEAFF.

The CDR3 nucleotides read TGTGCCAGCAGCCCCGGAGACCTAACTTACTCAACCTTCTCTGGAAACACCATATATTTT. This sequence encodes CASSPGDLTYSTFSGNTIYF. This chain links TRBV7-6 with TRBJ1-3; D is unresolved. The CDR3 loop spans 20 amino acids. The V gene lost 5 bases and the J gene lost 0 bases, with 26 bases spanning the gap. The germline CDR1 and CDR2 sequences are SGHVS and FNYEAQ.

This chain links TRBV4-3 with TRBJ2-1; 13 bases are a match to TRBD2. CDR3 length: 15 amino acids. Germline lookup yields CDR1 LGHNA and CDR2 YSLEER. The junction had 4 bases not matched to a gene; V was cut back by 4 bases and J by 7 bases. DNA of the CDR3: TGCGCCAGCAGCCGCGGACTAGCGGGAGCGAATGAGCAGTTCTTC. Translating gives CASSRGLAGANEQFF.

V is TRBV7-9 and J is TRBJ2-2, with TRBD1 matching over 7 bases. With 4 bases clipped from V and 3 bases from J, the junction kept 2 bases outside the gene matches. Germline V gene sequence: CDR1 SEHNR, CDR2 FQNEAQ (reference sequence). The CDR3 is made up of 14 amino acids. The CDR3: CASSSTGDTGELFF. CDR3 coding DNA: TGTGCCAGCAGCTCCACAGGGGACACCGGGGAGCTGTTTTTT.

The chain carries TRBV28 and TRBJ2-1; no firm D call. There are 13 residues in the CDR3. The ends were cut back, 6 bases at V and 6 bases at J, with 12 bases in the middle. The germline V gene has CDR1 MDHEN and CDR2 SYDVKM. CDR3: CASSRDPPNEQFF. In nucleotides, the CDR3 is TGTGCCAGCAGCCGTGACCCACCCAATGAGCAGTTCTTC.

V usage is TRBV10-2 and J usage is TRBJ2-7; D uncertain. Trimming cost V 3 bases and J 0 bases, with 6 bases left between them. The CDR3 extends over 13 amino acids. Per the germline V gene, CDR1 is WSHSY and CDR2 is SAAADI. The chain's CDR3 is CASSESGSYEQYF. The CDR3 DNA is TGCGCCAGCAGTGAATCGGGCTCCTACGAGCAGTACTTC.

This sequence joins TRBV9 and TRBJ2-7; 10 nucleotides line up with TRBD2. Trimming at V came to 3 bases and at J to 4 bases, leaving 7 bases not matched to a gene. The CDR3 contains 15 residues. Germline loops: CDR1 SGDLS, CDR2 YYNGEE. CDR3 region: CASSAFPSGSYEQYF. The CDR3, as DNA: TGTGCCAGCAGCGCCTTCCCTAGCGGGAGTTACGAGCAGTACTTC.

The chain is built from TRBV9 and TRBJ2-3; D remains ambiguous. CDR1 and CDR2 from the germline V gene are SGDLS and YYNGEE. There are 18 residues in the CDR3. V gave up 3 bases and J gave up 1 base, with 21 bases separating them. The CDR3 region is CASSAHRVLGFGTDTQYF. CDR3 nucleotides: TGTGCCAGCAGCGCCCACCGGGTCCTCGGGTTTGGCACAGATACGCAGTATTTT.

About this clone: Sequence at one end of the junction differs from germline and may be a read error. Additional DNA sequences in this sample encode the identical CDR3. The chain has TRBV27 and TRBJ1-2, with D tentatively TRBD1 (5 bases). This CDR3 spans 12 amino acids. CDR1 is MNHEY and CDR2 is SMNVEV in the germline V gene (reference sequence). The CDR3, as DNA: TGTGCCAGTAGTTTGAAGGGGTCCGGCTACACCTTC. This sequence encodes CASSLKGSGYTF.

This clone has only one observation. This chain uses TRBV6-5 with TRBJ1-2; possible D gene TRBD1, 6 bases. V was shortened by 5 bases and J by 8 bases, with 18 bases between the two germline ends. There are 14 residues in the CDR3. Germline CDR1 and CDR2: MNHEY and SVGAGI. CDR3 DNA: TGTGCCAGCAGTCCCGACAGGAACCCCACAGGCTACACCTTC. This codes for CASSPDRNPTGYTF.

This clone was detected only once. This sequence joins TRBV5-1 and TRBJ2-2, with TRBD2 matching over 9 bases. This CDR3 is 19 amino acids long. Germline CDR1 and CDR2: SGHRS and YFSETQ. V shed 0 bases, J shed 0 bases, and the junction held 9 bases outside the gene matches. The CDR3 here is CASSLVGGLANTNTGELFF. The CDR3 DNA follows: TGCGCCAGCAGCTTGGTGGGCGGACTAGCGAATACGAACACCGGGGAGCTGTTTTTT.

The V gene is TRBV13, the J gene TRBJ2-4; 7 nucleotides agree with TRBD2. The CDR3 length is 14 residues. Germline loops: CDR1 PRHDT, CDR2 FYEKMQ (reference sequence). V dropped 8 bases and J dropped 6; count of bases not matched to a gene: 10. Written as DNA, the CDR3 is TGTGCCAGCTCCTATCGGGGGGTTCCAAACATTCAGTACTTC. It encodes CASSYRGVPNIQYF.

This clone was seen only once. The chain carries TRBV9 and TRBJ2-7, with 8 bases aligning to TRBD1. CDR3 length: 13 amino acids. The V segment lost 3 bases and the J segment 4 bases; nucleotides outside the gene matches: 3. Looked up from germline, CDR1 is SGDLS and CDR2 is YYNGEE. The CDR3 reads CASSGTGSYEQYF. In nucleotides, the CDR3 is TGTGCCAGCAGCGGGACAGGGTCGTACGAGCAGTACTTC.

The rearrangement links TRBV4-3 to TRBJ2-1; D is possibly TRBD2 (5 bases). CDR3 length equals 16 residues. V was clipped by 1 base and J by 8 bases, with 18 bases between them. Germline V gives CDR1 LGHNA, CDR2 YSLEER. CDR3 nucleotide sequence: TGCGCCAGCAGCCAAGCTAGCAGCGACCTGATCCATGAGCAGTTCTTC. This sequence encodes CASSQASSDLIHEQFF.

This clone was detected only once. The CDR3 DNA sequence: TGTGCCAGTAGTATAGCACAGGGGAGTAGCACAGATACGCAGTATTTT. Translated, it gives CASSIAQGSSTDTQYF. The chain uses TRBV19 and TRBJ2-3, with 7 positions matching TRBD1. Germline-derived CDR1 and CDR2 are LNHDA and SQIVND (reference sequence). This CDR3 spans 16 amino acids. Trimming at V came to 1 base and at J to 0 bases, leaving 4 bases not matched to a gene.

V and J are TRBV15 and TRBJ2-5; D may match TRBD1 or TRBD2 (5 bases each). The CDR3 runs 16 residues. CDR1 is LNHNV, CDR2 YYDKDF, per germline (reference sequence). Trimming left V 5 bases short and J 2 bases short, with 18 bases between. The CDR3 region is CATSPREGRRQETQYF. The CDR3 DNA sequence: TGTGCCACCAGCCCACGCGAGGGGCGCAGACAAGAGACCCAGTACTTC.

This chain connects TRBV27 to TRBJ2-3, with D tentatively TRBD2 (9 bases). Germline assignment: CDR1 MNHEY and CDR2 SMNVEV (reference sequence). Deletions cut 7 bases from V and 10 bases from J, with 36 bases between. The CDR3 has 19 amino acids. The CDR3 loop is CASKPGTSPIPSPQGAQYF. For the CDR3, the DNA is TGTGCCAGCAAGCCTGGGACTAGCCCGATTCCGAGCCCACAGGGGGCGCAGTATTTT.

J is TRBJ2-7 and V is TRBV6-1; 7 bases agree with TRBD1. Germline lookup yields CDR1 MNHNS and CDR2 SASEGT. The V gene end was trimmed by 4 bases and the J gene end by 4 bases; junction bases not matched to a gene: 7. CDR3 length equals 14 residues. CDR3 protein: CASSALGQPYEQYF. The DNA of the CDR3 is TGTGCCAGCAGTGCCCTGGGACAGCCTTACGAGCAGTACTTC.

This clone was recorded only once. DNA of the CDR3: TGTGCCAGCAGTGACTCGGGGTACGGGGCCAACGTCCTGACTTTC. Its protein product is CASSDSGYGANVLTF. The chain uses TRBV6-4 and TRBJ2-6, with D uncertain. CDR1 and CDR2 from the germline V gene are MRHNA and SNTAGT. This CDR3 contains 15 residues. With 0 bases removed from V and 4 bases from J, the gap between germline ends came to 7 bases.

This chain uses TRBV19 with TRBJ2-2; TRBD2 matches 8 bases. The CDR3 is 16 amino acids. V was pared by 1 base and J by 1 base, with 2 bases of the junction left unmatched. Germline lookup yields CDR1 LNHDA and CDR2 SQIVND (reference sequence). This CDR3 reads CASSIGLAQNTGELFF. The CDR3 region has the DNA TGTGCCAGTAGTATAGGACTAGCGCAGAACACCGGGGAGCTGTTTTTT.

The chain is built from TRBV5-5 and TRBJ2-2, with TRBD2 matching over 14 bases. CDR1 is SGHKS and CDR2 is YYEKEE in the germline V gene (reference sequence). Trimming took 4 bases from V and 4 from J; bases not matched to a gene: 3. This CDR3 is 16 amino acids long. In DNA form, the CDR3 reads TGTGCCAGCAGCATGGGACTAGCGGGAGTCACCGGGGAGCTGTTTTTT. Its protein product is CASSMGLAGVTGELFF.

The chain couples TRBV29-1 to TRBJ2-6; D unclear. The V end lost 0 bases, the J end lost 0 bases, and 9 bases lay between the germline ends. The length of the CDR3 is 16 residues. CDR1 and CDR2 from the germline V gene are SQVTM and ANQGSEA. CDR3 sequence reads: CSVEDPTVSGANVLTF. The CDR3 DNA reads as TGCAGCGTTGAAGATCCGACGGTCTCTGGGGCCAACGTCCTGACTTTC. Drawing the rest from reference TRBV29-1 and TRBJ2-6, the complete variable domain is SAVISQKPSRDICQRGTSLTIQCQVDSQVTMMFWYRQQPGQSLTLIATANQGSEATYESGFVIDKFPISRPNLTFSTLTVSNMSPEDSSIYLCSVEDPTVSGANVLTFGAGSRLTVL.

J is TRBJ1-5 and V is TRBV28, with no clear D. This CDR3 is 15 amino acids long. V lost 3 bases and J lost 4, with 13 bases in between. Germline loops: CDR1 MDHEN, CDR2 SYDVKM. The CDR3 loop is CASSFWEESNQPQHF. CDR3 nucleotides: TGTGCCAGCAGTTTCTGGGAGGAATCGAATCAGCCCCAGCATTTT.

The count of this clone is one. The chain carries TRBV7-2 and TRBJ2-3; 9 bases are shared with TRBD2. CDR3 length equals 17 residues. Trimming cost V 5 bases and J 3 bases; bases outside gene matches: 12. Germline CDR1 and CDR2: SGHTA and FQGNSA. CDR3 nucleotide sequence: TGTGCCAGCAGCCTCCCCCGGGGGGGACTAGCTACAGATACGCAGTATTTT. Amino acid sequence: CASSLPRGGLATDTQYF.

The chain employs TRBV30 and TRBJ2-2, with 10 bases identical to TRBD2. The CDR3 spans 15 residues. Looked up from germline, CDR1 is GTSNPN and CDR2 is SVGIG (reference sequence). J gave up 7 bases and V 3 bases, and 8 bases lay outside the gene matches. CDR3 nucleotide sequence: TGTGCCTGGAGGGCCAGCGAGCGGGAGGGCGGGGAGCTGTTTTTT. This encodes CAWRASEREGGELFF.

The genes are TRBV13 and TRBJ2-7; the D is unclear. Germline V CDR1 and CDR2: PRHDT, FYEKMQ (reference sequence). CDR3 length: 14 residues. Deletions cut 0 bases from V and 5 bases from J, with 11 bases between. The DNA of the CDR3 is TGTGCCAGCAGCTTAGGGGACCAGAAGGACGAGCAGTACTTC. The encoded protein is CASSLGDQKDEQYF.

V usage is TRBV9 and J usage is TRBJ2-7, with 7 bases fitting TRBD1. V was clipped by 3 bases and J by 4 bases; unmatched bases: 7. The germline CDR1 and CDR2 sequences are SGDLS and YYNGEE. The CDR3 runs to 14 residues. CDR3 sequence reads: CASSAGGHLYEQYF. The DNA of the CDR3 is TGTGCCAGCAGCGCAGGGGGACATCTTTACGAGCAGTACTTC.

This clone appeared once. The V and J genes are TRBV5-6 and TRBJ1-1; perhaps TRBD1 as D (5 bases). Germline CDR1 and CDR2: SGHDT and YYEEEE. The CDR3 covers 19 residues. Trimming left V 2 bases short and J 0 bases short, with 23 bases between. CDR3 residues: CASSFFRGPRRGMNTEAFF. The CDR3 nucleotides are TGTGCCAGCAGCTTTTTCCGGGGACCAAGGCGGGGGATGAACACTGAAGCTTTCTTT.